These 29 T cell receptor beta chains were sequenced from one sample in a study of shared clonotypes between healthy human individuals. Assay: immunoSEQ multiplex PCR; the TCRdb copy retains only in-frame clones and omits some. The sample carries about 2.2 million clones, roughly 95% recorded once. As defined, naive CD8 cells were CD45RO-negative and positively selected for CCR7, with terminally differentiated effector memory CD45RA+ cells excluded. The specimen was naive CD8+ T cells from PBMCs. Receptors were obtained from a man aged 18 to 30 in good health. Some clones in this sample may be carry-over from other donors' samples.

Details on this clone: The sample holds other DNA sequences that translate to the same CDR3. The chain has TRBV5-1 and TRBJ2-5; TRBD2 matches 7 bases. This CDR3 has 13 residues. Germline assignment: CDR1 SGHRS and CDR2 YFSETQ. J was trimmed by 2 bases and V by 4 bases; bases with no gene match: 2. CDR3 region: CASSLGGQETQYF. DNA for the CDR3: TGCGCCAGCAGCCTCGGGGGGCAAGAGACCCAGTACTTC.

This chain links TRBV18 with TRBJ1-2; 10 positions agree with TRBD1. CDR1 and CDR2 (germline): KGHSH, LQKENI. CDR3 length equals 14 residues. V was pared by 4 bases and J by 6 bases, with 5 bases of the junction left unmatched. Here the CDR3 DNA reads TGTGCCAGCTCACAGGGACAGGGGTCGGATGGCTACACCTTC. This translates into CASSQGQGSDGYTF.

The rearrangement uses TRBV9 and TRBJ1-2, with 9 bases lining up with TRBD1. The CDR3 totals 14 residues. J was trimmed by 8 bases and V by 4 bases; bases with no gene match: 9. Looked up from germline, CDR1 is SGDLS and CDR2 is YYNGEE. In DNA form, the CDR3 reads TGTGCCAGCAGCACCACAGGGGGCGCTCAGGGCTACACCTTC. The encoded protein is CASSTTGGAQGYTF. The full variable domain, completed using reference TRBV9 and TRBJ1-2, is DSGVTQTPKHLITATGQRVTLRCSPRSGDLSVYWYQQSLDQGLQFLIQYYNGEERAKGNILERFSAQQFPDLHSELNLSSLELGDSALYFCASSTTGGAQGYTFGSGTRLTVV.

The chain carries TRBV5-6 and TRBJ2-7; D ambiguous. Trimming took 0 bases from V and 2 from J, leaving 15 bases between them. CDR1 is SGHDT and CDR2 is YYEEEE in the germline V gene. The CDR3 totals 16 residues. The CDR3 is CASSLEWDGQPYEQYF. The CDR3 coding sequence is TGTGCCAGCAGCTTGGAATGGGATGGGCAGCCCTACGAGCAGTACTTC.

This sequence joins TRBV7-6 and TRBJ2-7; D unclear. Germline V gives CDR1 SGHVS, CDR2 FNYEAQ. This CDR3 region has 11 residues. The V gene lost 7 bases and the J gene lost 5 bases, with 9 bases spanning the gap. For the CDR3, the DNA is TGTGCCAGCACCCTGGCGGACGAGCAGTACTTC. Amino acid sequence: CASTLADEQYF.

This chain links TRBV5-4 with TRBJ2-1; 10 nucleotides align to TRBD2. CDR1 is SGHNT and CDR2 is YYREEE in the germline V gene (reference sequence). The CDR3 extends over 15 amino acids. With 5 bases clipped from V and 7 bases from J, the junction kept 9 bases outside the gene matches. The CDR3 coding sequence is TGTGCCAGCAGGCCTAGTCAGCGGGAGGGGAATGAGCAGTTCTTC. It codes for CASRPSQREGNEQFF. Complete variable domain (other parts from reference TRBV5-4 and TRBJ2-1): ETGVTQSPTHLIKTRGQQVTLRCSSQSGHNTVSWYQQALGQGPQFIFQYYREEENGRGNFPPRFSGLQFPNYSSELNVNALELDDSALYLCASRPSQREGNEQFFGPGTRLTVL.

The chain is built from TRBV30 and TRBJ2-5; 10 bases align to TRBD2. The junction had 5 bases not matched to a gene; V was cut back by 3 bases and J by 1 base. The CDR3 contains 15 residues. Germline V gene data show CDR1 as GTSNPN and CDR2 as SVGIG (reference sequence). The CDR3: CAWREREGFQETQYF. The CDR3 DNA sequence: TGTGCCTGGAGGGAGCGGGAGGGTTTCCAAGAGACCCAGTACTTC. The full variable domain, its missing parts supplied by reference TRBV30 and TRBJ2-5, is SQTIHQWPATLVQPVGSPLSLECTVEGTSNPNLYWYRQAAGRGLQLLFYSVGIGQISSEVPQNLSASRPQDRQFILSSKKLLLSDSGFYLCAWREREGFQETQYFGPGTRLLVL.

V and J are TRBV4-2 and TRBJ2-1; D gene unclear. The CDR3 loop spans 12 amino acids. V was trimmed by 0 bases and J by 11 bases, leaving 8 bases between them. Germline V CDR1 and CDR2: LGHNA, YNFKEQ. CDR3 protein: CASSQDYHKQFF. DNA of the CDR3: TGTGCCAGCAGCCAAGATTACCACAAGCAGTTCTTC.

The gene calls are TRBV6-1 and TRBJ2-2, with D maybe TRBD2 (6 bases). V gave up 8 bases and J gave up 2 bases, with 15 bases separating them. Germline-derived CDR1 and CDR2 are MNHNS and SASEGT. The CDR3 spans 15 residues. CDR3 region: CASLFSGANTGELFF. In DNA form, the CDR3 reads TGTGCCAGCCTTTTTTCGGGAGCAAACACCGGGGAGCTGTTTTTT.

This chain connects TRBV14 to TRBJ2-7; 9 positions match TRBD2. Germline CDR1 is SGHDN and CDR2 is FVKESK. The CDR3 has 15 amino acids. J lost 1 base, V lost 4 bases, and 5 bases had no gene match. The CDR3 here is CASSLKGLASYEQYF. The CDR3 DNA is TGTGCCAGCAGCCTGAAGGGACTAGCTTCCTACGAGCAGTACTTC.

This clone was observed once. V usage is TRBV28 and J usage is TRBJ2-1; TRBD2 matches at 10 bases. Per the germline V gene, CDR1 is MDHEN and CDR2 is SYDVKM. With 8 bases clipped from V and 5 bases from J, the junction kept 9 bases outside the gene matches. This CDR3 comprises 15 residues. CDR3 sequence (DNA): TGTGCCAGCGGGGAGACTAGCGGGTTGAACAATGAGCAGTTCTTC. Translating it yields CASGETSGLNNEQFF.

This chain connects TRBV9 to TRBJ2-7; 9 bases agree with TRBD1. This CDR3 has 15 amino acids. Germline CDR1 and CDR2: SGDLS and YYNGEE. With 3 bases clipped from V and 1 base from J, the junction kept 5 bases outside the gene matches. The CDR3 nucleotides are TGTGCCAGCAGCGCAACGACAGGGGGATCCTACGAGCAGTACTTC. Translated: CASSATTGGSYEQYF.

This clone was counted once. The chain uses TRBV9 and TRBJ1-3; D may be TRBD1 (5 bases). Trimming stripped 3 bases from V and 2 bases from J, with 9 bases between. This CDR3 region has 14 residues. The germline CDR1 and CDR2 sequences are SGDLS and YYNGEE. For the CDR3, the DNA is TGTGCCAGCAGCGCAGTGGGGGCTGGAAACACCATATATTTT. Protein product: CASSAVGAGNTIYF.

The rearrangement joins TRBV29-1 to TRBJ1-2; 7 bases agree with TRBD1. The V segment lost 0 bases and the J segment 0 bases; nucleotides outside the gene matches: 7. Germline-derived CDR1 and CDR2 are SQVTM and ANQGSEA. The CDR3 covers 16 residues. CDR3 sequence (DNA): TGCAGCGTTGAAGATTGGGGACAGAGAACTAACTATGGCTACACCTTC. It translates to CSVEDWGQRTNYGYTF.

The chain employs TRBV11-2 and TRBJ2-7; 11 bases agree with TRBD1. The CDR3 runs to 15 residues. Trimming cost V 5 bases and J 3 bases; bases outside gene matches: 6. Germline CDR1 reads SGHAT; CDR2 reads FQNNGV. The CDR3 loop reads CASSPDRGPYYEQYF. For the CDR3, the DNA is TGTGCCAGCAGCCCGGACAGGGGGCCGTACTACGAGCAGTACTTC.

The chain links TRBV9 to TRBJ1-2, with TRBD1 matching 8 bases. Unmatched junction bases numbered 8, after V lost 3 bases and J lost 7 bases. The CDR3 spans 14 residues. Germline loops: CDR1 SGDLS, CDR2 YYNGEE. This chain's CDR3 is CASSAQSGGGGYTF. Here the CDR3 DNA reads TGTGCCAGCAGCGCGCAATCAGGGGGCGGTGGCTACACCTTC.

The chain recombines TRBV29-1 with TRBJ2-1; D is undetermined. In germline, CDR1 is SQVTM, CDR2 ANQGSEA. V lost 5 bases to trimming and J lost 7 bases, with 9 bases between them. CDR3 size: 11 residues. CDR3 amino acids: CSVSSLNEQFF. The CDR3 coding sequence is TGCAGCGTTTCGAGCCTAAATGAGCAGTTCTTC.

This clone is a singleton in its sample. The V gene is TRBV13, the J gene TRBJ2-7, with D possibly being TRBD2 (6 bases). Between the trimmed V and J ends, which lost 5 bases and 3 bases, there was a span of 11 bases. Per germline, CDR1 PRHDT and CDR2 FYEKMQ (reference sequence). The CDR3 is 13 amino acids. The CDR3 protein is CASSQAGLYEQYF. In DNA form, the CDR3 reads TGTGCCAGCAGCCAGGCGGGGCTCTACGAGCAGTACTTC.

This clone was detected a few times. The rearrangement joins TRBV7-9 to TRBJ1-1; possibly TRBD1 for D (5 bases). CDR1 is SEHNR and CDR2 is FQNEAQ in the germline V gene (reference sequence). The CDR3 runs to 15 residues. The ends were cut back, 5 bases at V and 1 base at J, with 14 bases in the middle. CDR3 region: CASSPSRGENTEAFF. Written as DNA, the CDR3 is TGTGCCAGCAGCCCCTCCCGGGGGGAGAACACTGAAGCTTTCTTT. Variable domain in full (rest from reference TRBV7-9 and TRBJ1-1): DTGVSQNPRHKITKRGQNVTFRCDPISEHNRLYWYRQTLGQGPEFLTYFQNEAQLEKSRLLSDRFSAERPKGSFSTLEIQRTEQGDSAMYLCASSPSRGENTEAFFGQGTRLTVV.

The rearrangement joins TRBV9 to TRBJ2-1, with 12 bases identical to TRBD2. The V gene's germline CDR1 is SGDLS and CDR2 YYNGEE. This CDR3 has 16 residues. V lost 3 bases to trimming and J lost 7 bases; unmatched junction nucleotides: 8. The CDR3 bases are TGTGCCAGCAGCGCGGCTAGCGGGAGGGCCGGAAATGAGCAGTTCTTC. Amino acids: CASSAASGRAGNEQFF.

On this clone itself: The same CDR3 can be traced to other DNA sequences in this sample. The V call is TRBV27, the J call TRBJ2-2; D is ambiguous. Germline CDR1 MNHEY, CDR2 SMNVEV (reference sequence). Trimming removed 8 bases at V and 1 base at J, with 11 bases between. The CDR3 runs to 14 residues. The CDR3 DNA reads TGTGCCAGCTCCTCGTTGGGGAACACCGGGGAGCTGTTTTTT. It encodes CASSSLGNTGELFF.

The rearrangement uses TRBV30 and TRBJ1-4, with D unresolved. V lost 3 bases and J lost 3, with 14 bases in between. Germline V gene lookup returns CDR1 GTSNPN and CDR2 SVGIG (reference sequence). The CDR3 runs 15 residues. The CDR3 nucleotides read TGTGCCTGGAGACCCCGGGCCTGGGCTAATGAAAAACTGTTTTTT. Its protein is CAWRPRAWANEKLFF.

The V call is TRBV10-3, the J call TRBJ2-7, with TRBD2 matching over 11 bases. This CDR3 spans 14 amino acids. V dropped 4 bases and J dropped 7; count of bases not matched to a gene: 6. CDR1 is ENHRY, CDR2 SYGVKD, per germline. The CDR3 here is CAISASGRRLEQYF. CDR3 in DNA: TGTGCCATCAGTGCTAGCGGGAGGCGTTTGGAGCAGTACTTC.

The gene calls are TRBV5-1 and TRBJ2-1; either TRBD1 or TRBD2 may supply D (5 bases each). The V end lost 0 bases, the J end lost 0 bases, and 10 bases lay between the germline ends. This CDR3 has 16 residues. Germline lookup yields CDR1 SGHRS and CDR2 YFSETQ. CDR3 nucleotide sequence: TGCGCCAGCAGCTTGGCCGGGACGCTCTCCTACAATGAGCAGTTCTTC. Protein product: CASSLAGTLSYNEQFF.

Note on this clone: The junction departs from the called germline gene at one end, perhaps through a read error. The rearrangement links TRBV28 to TRBJ2-7, with 7 bases fitting TRBD1. The CDR3 is 15 residues long. Germline CDR1 MDHEN, CDR2 SYDVKM. In DNA form, the CDR3 reads TGTGCCGGCAGTTTTTCCAGGGGGTGGGCCTACGAGCAGTACTTC. Translating gives CAGSFSRGWAYEQYF.

V is TRBV5-8 and J is TRBJ2-2, with D uncertain. Germline CDR1 is SGHTS and CDR2 is YDEGEE. The V end was cut by 0 bases, the J end by 3 bases, with 12 bases between. This CDR3 has 16 residues. The CDR3 here is CASSLAPGTDTGELFF. DNA of the CDR3: TGTGCCAGCAGCTTGGCCCCGGGCACGGACACCGGGGAGCTGTTTTTT. Using reference TRBV5-8 and TRBJ2-2 for the parts outside the CDR3, the full variable domain is EAGVTQSPTHLIKTRGQQATLRCSPISGHTSVYWYQQALGLGLQFLLWYDEGEERNRGNFPPRFSGRQFPNYSSELNVNALELEDSALYLCASSLAPGTDTGELFFGEGSRLTVL.

A few counts support this clone. The chain links TRBV6-1 to TRBJ1-1, with D unresolved. CDR3 size: 13 residues. Germline V CDR1 and CDR2: MNHNS, SASEGT. V lost 6 bases to trimming and J lost 0 bases, with 8 bases between them. The CDR3 sequence: CASRMTLNTEAFF. CDR3 nucleotide sequence: TGTGCCAGCAGGATGACACTGAACACTGAAGCTTTCTTT.

This clone has a single count. This sequence joins TRBV6-5 and TRBJ2-1; 10 bases map to TRBD2. Germline lookup yields CDR1 MNHEY and CDR2 SVGAGI. The CDR3 consists of 14 residues. Trimming took 6 bases from V and 8 from J; bases not matched to a gene: 7. CDR3 sequence reads: CASRTGTSVHEQFF. The CDR3 nucleotides read TGTGCCAGCAGGACCGGGACTAGCGTTCATGAGCAGTTCTTC.

V gene TRBV6-5 combines with J gene TRBJ2-4, with 8 bases aligning to TRBD1. The germline V gene encodes CDR1 MNHEY and CDR2 SVGAGI. V shed 2 bases and J 2 bases; nucleotides not matched to a gene: 2. There are 15 residues in the CDR3. The CDR3 DNA reads TGTGCCAGCAGTTACGGACAGGGCCCCAAAAACATTCAGTACTTC. Translated: CASSYGQGPKNIQYF.